A selection of T cell receptor beta chains follows, all from one sample in a study of cytotoxic CD8 clonotypes in ibrutinib-treated CLL. The repertoire was sequenced with immunoSEQ multiplex PCR; TCRdb's copy has only in-frame clones and lacks some. Of approximately 150,000 clones listed, around 80% were seen once; the top ten hold around 4.5%. This specimen was PBMCs, taken after 24 months of ibrutinib treatment. These receptors were obtained from a human donor with chronic lymphocytic leukemia. Each CDR3 is given with its conserved first and last residue. The D gene is left open where the match is weak. Part of the rows lack a size; the others show once, few, many or a class for expanded clones.

d_call,j_call,clone_size,v_call,cdr3_nt,cdr3_aa
NA,TRBJ2-4,NA,TRBV7-2,TGTGCCAGCAGCTTAGAGGGTCAGGGAGCCAAAAACATTCAGTACTTC,CASSLEGQGAKNIQYF
NA,TRBJ1-3,NA,TRBV7-2,TGTGCCAGCAGCTTAAACTCTGGAAACACCATATATTTT,CASSLNSGNTIYF
NA,TRBJ2-7,once,TRBV5-1,TGCGCCAGCAGCTTGGGGCAGGGGATATCCTACGAGCAGTACTTC,CASSLGQGISYEQYF
NA,TRBJ1-5,NA,TRBV7-2,TGTGCCAGCAGCTTAGGCAGGGTGAACAATCAGCCCCAGCATTTT,CASSLGRVNNQPQHF
NA,TRBJ1-1,once,TRBV19,TGTGCCAGTAGTACATACAGGGAGGGAACTGAAGCTTTCTTT,CASSTYREGTEAFF
TRBD1,TRBJ2-2,NA,TRBV7-6,TGTGCCAGCAGCCCCCAGGGGGTCCCCTCGAACACCGGGGAGCTGTTTTTT,CASSPQGVPSNTGELFF
NA,TRBJ1-1,NA,TRBV6-6,TGTGCCAGCAGTTCCGCCGGGATCGACACTGAAGCTTTCTTT,CASSSAGIDTEAFF
NA,TRBJ1-2,NA,TRBV7-8,TGTGCCAGCAGCAACGCCGCAGTTGGGGGTAACTATGGCTACACCTTC,CASSNAAVGGNYGYTF
NA,TRBJ1-5,few,TRBV19,TGTGCCAGTAGTACTTTCGGGGTGCTCTCCCAGCATTTT,CASSTFGVLSQHF
NA,TRBJ2-1,NA,TRBV6-5,TGTGCCAGCCTGTTAGGAGCGGCTTACAATGAGCAGTTCTTC,CASLLGAAYNEQFF
NA,TRBJ2-1,NA,TRBV7-3,TGTGCCAGCAGCTTAGCCTCCCGTGAGCAGTTCTTC,CASSLASREQFF
TRBD1,TRBJ2-6,NA,TRBV18,TGTGCCAGCTCCCTCGGACAGGTGACCGTCTCTGGGGCCAACGTCCTGACTTTC,CASSLGQVTVSGANVLTF
TRBD1,TRBJ2-1,NA,TRBV28,TGTGCCAGCAGAGGCCAGGGGGCCTACAATGAGCAGTTCTTC,CASRGQGAYNEQFF
NA,TRBJ2-4,NA,TRBV5-1,TGCGCCAGCAGTTCGGACCACCCCAACATTCAGTACTTC,CASSSDHPNIQYF
NA,TRBJ1-5,NA,TRBV10-2,TGCGCCAGCAGTGAGTCGATCGCGGGCTTGCAGCCCCAGCATTTT,CASSESIAGLQPQHF
TRBD1,TRBJ1-5,NA,TRBV7-2,TGTGCCAGCAGCTTGGGACAGGGGGCTTGGCAGCCCCAGCATTTT,CASSLGQGAWQPQHF
TRBD1,TRBJ2-7,NA,TRBV7-9,TGTGCCAGCAGCTTAGTATCAGGGGGCCACTACGAGCAGTACTTC,CASSLVSGGHYEQYF
TRBD1,TRBJ2-7,few,TRBV28,TGTGCCAGCAGTTTACCCGGGACAGGGGGCCACGAGCAGTACTTC,CASSLPGTGGHEQYF
NA,TRBJ2-7,NA,TRBV7-9,TGTGCCAGCAGCTTAACCGTGGGAGGGGGCAACGACTACGAGCAGTACTTC,CASSLTVGGGNDYEQYF
NA,TRBJ2-5,NA,TRBV10-3,TGTGCCATCAGTGAGACCACCGGAGTCCAAGAGACCCAGTACTTC,CAISETTGVQETQYF
NA,TRBJ1-2,NA,TRBV5-1,TGCGCCAGCAGCGTGGAGGGTGTGTATGGCTACACCTTC,CASSVEGVYGYTF
TRBD2,TRBJ2-3,once,TRBV9,TGTGCCAGCAGCGTAGGGCTAGCGGGAGGTTGGACAGATACGCAGTATTTT,CASSVGLAGGWTDTQYF
TRBD1,TRBJ1-2,NA,TRBV18,TGTGCCAGCTCACCATTAACAGGGGACACCCCTAACTATGGCTACACCTTC,CASSPLTGDTPNYGYTF
NA,TRBJ2-7,NA,TRBV18,TGTGCCAGCTCCAAGACAGGCTACGAGCAGTACTTC,CASSKTGYEQYF
TRBD1,TRBJ1-5,NA,TRBV27,TGTGCCAGCAGTTCCGGACAGGGGAGGGAAAATCAGCCCCAGCATTTT,CASSSGQGRENQPQHF
NA,TRBJ2-7,NA,TRBV27,TGTGCCAGCAGTTTACGCGGATTAATCCCTGGGCAGTACTTC,CASSLRGLIPGQYF
NA,TRBJ2-5,NA,TRBV5-1,TGCGCCAGCAGCCGCGACAGGAGAATACAACAAGAGACCCAGTACTTC,CASSRDRRIQQETQYF
NA,TRBJ1-1,NA,TRBV7-2,TGTGCCAGCAGCCCTCCGGGGGGCCCCACTGAAGCTTTCTTT,CASSPPGGPTEAFF
TRBD2,TRBJ2-2,NA,TRBV6-5,TGTGCCAGCAGTTCGGGACTAGCGGGACGGTCCGGGGAGCTGTTTTTT,CASSSGLAGRSGELFF
TRBD1,TRBJ2-3,NA,TRBV29-1,TGCAGCGTTGAGGGACAGCTCCTCACAGATACGCAGTATTTT,CSVEGQLLTDTQYF
NA,TRBJ2-7,once,TRBV18,TGTGCCAGCTCACCCCAGGCAGGCTACGAGCAGTACTTC,CASSPQAGYEQYF